A single sample gave rise to the 26 T cell receptor beta chains below, sequenced in a study of CD8 T cells in ankylosing spondylitis. General study results and limits: A TCR beta motif of under ten highly homologous variants appeared characteristic of ankylosing spondylitis blood.

Antigens of these TCRs are unknown. Via MiXCR, TCRdb re-called the 5' RACE reads, giving one row per CDR3 protein. Of more than 400,000 distinct CDR3 sequences in the sample, roughly 5% were seen once. The specimen was blood, either unsorted or a sorted T cell fraction (not recorded which). All receptors come from a male donor with ankylosing spondylitis.

This clonotype was detected many times. The V call is TRBV6-2 or TRBV6-3, the J call TRBJ2-7; no reliable D call. Germline CDR1 reads MNHEY; CDR2 reads SVGEGT. V was pared by 7 bases and J by 0 bases, with 10 bases between. This CDR3 has 13 amino acids. In DNA, the CDR3 is TGTGCCAGCACCCCCATCGGCTCCTACGAGCAGTACTTC. Protein: CASTPIGSYEQYF.

This clonotype showed up many times. V gene TRBV15 combines with J gene TRBJ1-4; a possible D gene is TRBD1 (6 bases). Per the germline V gene, CDR1 is LNHNV and CDR2 is YYDKDF (reference sequence). V was shortened by 1 base and J by 6 bases, with 12 bases between the two germline ends. The CDR3 extends over 15 amino acids. CDR3 DNA: TGTGCCACCAGCAGAGTATCCAGGGGACATGAAAAACTGTTTTTT. Translating it yields CATSRVSRGHEKLFF.

In its sample, this clonotype was seen many times. The chain carries TRBV15 and TRBJ2-7; D is unclear. V gave up 0 bases and J gave up 2 bases, with 8 bases separating them. CDR3 length: 14 amino acids. The V gene's germline CDR1 is LNHNV and CDR2 YYDKDF (reference sequence). The DNA for the CDR3 is TGTGCCACCAGCAGAGAAAGGCCTCCCTACGAGCAGTACTTC. This sequence encodes CATSRERPPYEQYF.

This clonotype was seen repeatedly, ten times or more. The rearrangement uses TRBV20-1 and TRBJ2-7, with D possibly matching TRBD1 (5 bases). The germline CDR1 and CDR2 sequences are DFQATT and SNEGSKA (reference sequence). The CDR3 consists of 10 residues. The CDR3 loop is CSAARVEQYF. CDR3 sequence (DNA): TGCAGCGCTGCCAGGGTCGAGCAGTACTTC.

This clonotype was detected many times. The rearrangement uses TRBV4-2 and TRBJ1-6; D ambiguous. Germline lookup yields CDR1 LGHNA and CDR2 YNFKEQ. CDR3 size: 14 residues. The germline V and J ends were trimmed by 0 bases and 7 bases, with 7 bases remaining between them. The CDR3 region is CASSQEYTNSPLHF. The CDR3 DNA reads TGTGCCAGCAGCCAAGAGTATACGAATTCACCCCTCCACTTT.

This clonotype occurred a few times. The chain joins TRBV7-9 to TRBJ2-7; D is unclear. The V end lost 10 bases, the J end lost 3 bases, and 10 bases lay between the germline ends. The germline gives CDR1 SEHNR, CDR2 FQNEAQ (reference sequence). The CDR3 length is 11 residues. The CDR3 nucleotides are TGTGCCACAGAACAAAACTACGAGCAGTACTTC. This translates into CATEQNYEQYF.

This clonotype was picked up many times. The rearrangement uses TRBV27 and TRBJ2-7; 7 bases fit TRBD1. The CDR3 is 16 residues long. Germline CDR1 reads MNHEY; CDR2 reads SMNVEV (reference sequence). V shed 0 bases, J shed 0 bases, and the junction held 5 bases outside the gene matches. DNA of the CDR3: TGTGCCAGCAGTTTATCGTCGGGGACAGCCTCCTACGAGCAGTACTTC. Amino acids: CASSLSSGTASYEQYF.

There are many counts of this clonotype. The rearrangement links TRBV20-1 to TRBJ1-6; D is undetermined. This CDR3 is 18 amino acids long. V was cut by 0 bases and J by 2 bases, with 17 bases left in between. CDR1 DFQATT and CDR2 SNEGSKA come from the germline V gene (reference sequence). The CDR3 sequence: CSARDPSLVDTYNSPLHF. For the CDR3, the DNA is TGCAGTGCTAGAGATCCGTCGCTAGTAGACACCTATAATTCACCCCTCCACTTT.

This clonotype was recorded at least ten times. This chain connects TRBV20-1 to TRBJ1-2; D call uncertain. There are 13 residues in the CDR3. CDR1 and CDR2 (germline): DFQATT, SNEGSKA (reference sequence). Trimming pared 3 bases from V and 3 bases from J, leaving 11 bases between. CDR3 sequence reads: CSASRQEYYGYTF. The DNA for the CDR3 is TGCAGTGCTAGTCGGCAGGAGTACTATGGCTACACCTTC.

This clonotype was detected many times. The rearrangement links TRBV7-2 to TRBJ1-3; D unclear. Germline V gene lookup returns CDR1 SGHTA and CDR2 FQGNSA. This CDR3 spans 13 amino acids. The V and J ends lost 5 bases and 5 bases respectively, with 10 bases between them. The CDR3 bases are TGTGCCAGCAGCGCCGGGATCCGAAACACCATATATTTT. Translating gives CASSAGIRNTIYF.

The V and J genes are TRBV30 and TRBJ2-7; 12 bases line up with TRBD1. The V gene end was trimmed by 3 bases and the J gene end by 1 base; junction bases not matched to a gene: 7. Per the germline V gene, CDR1 is GTSNPN and CDR2 is SVGIG (reference sequence). The CDR3 is made up of 16 amino acids. Here the CDR3 reads CAWRGTGGDFSYEQYF. The CDR3 bases are TGTGCCTGGAGAGGGACAGGGGGCGACTTTTCCTACGAGCAGTACTTC.

This clonotype showed up many times. The V and J genes are TRBV3-1 and TRBJ1-2; D is unclear. Germline CDR1 LGHDT, CDR2 YNNKEL (reference sequence). The CDR3 contains 15 residues. Trimming took 4 bases from V and 1 from J, leaving 13 bases between them. CDR3 DNA sequence: TGTGCCAGCAGCCCCAGTACGGGTCGTAACTATGGCTACACCTTC. Residues: CASSPSTGRNYGYTF. Full variable domain (remainder filled in from reference TRBV3-1 and TRBJ1-2): DTAVSQTPKYLVTQMGNDKSIKCEQNLGHDTMYWYKQDSKKFLKIMFSYNNKELIINETVPNRFSPKSPDKAHLNLHINSLELGDSAVYFCASSPSTGRNYGYTFGSGTRLTVV.

This clonotype was counted ten times or more. This chain uses TRBV29-1 with TRBJ2-7; 10 bases agree with TRBD1. The junction had 12 bases not matched to a gene; V was cut back by 2 bases and J by 8 bases. Germline V gene sequence: CDR1 SQVTM, CDR2 ANQGSEA. This CDR3 contains 15 residues. The CDR3 region is CSVELGPGQGLQQYF. CDR3 sequence (DNA): TGCAGCGTTGAATTGGGTCCGGGACAGGGGTTACAGCAGTACTTC.

This clonotype was picked up many times. The genes are TRBV6-1 and TRBJ1-2; 9 bases line up with TRBD1. CDR1 is MNHNS and CDR2 is SASEGT in the germline V gene. After removal of 8 bases from V and 14 bases from J, the junction contained 12 bases not matched to a gene. CDR3 length equals 12 residues. CDR3 in DNA: TGTGCCAGCGCGATTGGACCGGGACAGGGTACCTTC. Protein sequence: CASAIGPGQGTF.

This clonotype was seen repeatedly, ten times or more. The chain joins TRBV20-1 to TRBJ2-7; 11 positions match TRBD2. CDR1 is DFQATT and CDR2 is SNEGSKA in the germline V gene (reference sequence). The CDR3 sequence is 15 residues long. With V trimmed by 0 bases and J by 3 bases, 4 bases remained unmatched. The CDR3 is CSARDPLAGGYEQYF. The CDR3 DNA sequence: TGCAGTGCTAGAGATCCCCTAGCGGGGGGCTACGAGCAGTACTTC.

This clonotype was seen many times. The V and J genes are TRBV5-1 and TRBJ2-3, with 13 positions matching TRBD2. Trimming cost V 0 bases and J 0 bases; bases outside gene matches: 1. Per germline, CDR1 SGHRS and CDR2 YFSETQ. This CDR3 has 17 residues. The CDR3 DNA reads as TGCGCCAGCAGCTTGGAACTAGCGGGAGGGAGCACAGATACGCAGTATTTT. It yields the protein CASSLELAGGSTDTQYF.

This clonotype was recorded many times. The CDR3 loop is CASSWSGNYGYTF. The CDR3 nucleotides are TGTGCCAGCAGCTGGTCAGGGAACTATGGCTACACCTTC. V and J are TRBV5-5 and TRBJ1-2, with D perhaps matching TRBD1 (5 bases). Deletions cut 3 bases from V and 2 bases from J, with 8 bases between. Per germline, CDR1 SGHKS and CDR2 YYEKEE (reference sequence). The CDR3 covers 13 residues.

This clonotype was recorded many times. The chain uses TRBV10-3 and TRBJ2-7; D is ambiguous. Germline V gives CDR1 ENHRY, CDR2 SYGVKD. V lost 4 bases to trimming and J lost 2 bases, with 9 bases between them. The CDR3 runs 13 residues. The CDR3 region is CAISGEVAYEQYF. CDR3 bases: TGTGCCATCAGTGGGGAAGTTGCCTACGAGCAGTACTTC.

This clonotype was found many times. The V gene is TRBV15, the J gene TRBJ2-2; D remains unclear. Germline V gives CDR1 LNHNV, CDR2 YYDKDF (reference sequence). The CDR3 is 13 amino acids. The V and J ends lost 5 bases and 6 bases respectively, with 10 bases between them. Here the CDR3 DNA reads TGTGCCACCAGCTTAAGCGAGGCCGGGGAGCTGTTTTTT. As protein: CATSLSEAGELFF.

This clonotype was observed many times. This sequence joins TRBV5-1 and TRBJ2-3; 11 bases line up with TRBD2. Germline CDR1 SGHRS, CDR2 YFSETQ. V lost 2 bases, J lost 2 bases, and 4 bases stayed unmatched. This CDR3 contains 16 residues. The CDR3 reads CASSFGTSGYTDTQYF. As DNA, the CDR3 is TGCGCCAGCAGCTTCGGGACTAGCGGATACACAGATACGCAGTATTTT. The full variable domain, its missing parts supplied by reference TRBV5-1 and TRBJ2-3, is KAGVTQTPRYLIKTRGQQVTLSCSPISGHRSVSWYQQTPGQGLQFLFEYFSETQRNKGNFPGRFSGRQFSNSRSEMNVSTLELGDSALYLCASSFGTSGYTDTQYFGPGTRLTVL.

This clonotype was counted at least ten times. CDR3 sequence reads: CSARTDNEQFF. CDR3 bases: TGCAGTGCCCGGACGGACAATGAGCAGTTCTTC. The chain carries TRBV20-1 and TRBJ2-1; D remains ambiguous. V gave up 6 bases and J gave up 5 bases, with 8 bases separating them. The CDR3 is 11 residues long. Per the germline V gene, CDR1 is DFQATT and CDR2 is SNEGSKA (reference sequence).

The chain is built from TRBV25-1 and TRBJ1-2, with 8 bases fitting TRBD1. The CDR3 is made up of 14 amino acids. From germline, CDR1 is MGHDK and CDR2 SYGVNS. The J segment lost 8 bases and the V segment lost 3 bases, leaving 8 bases of the junction unmatched. This chain's CDR3 is CASSDPGQGQGYTF. Written as DNA, the CDR3 is TGTGCCAGCAGTGACCCAGGACAGGGCCAAGGCTACACCTTC.

Many counts were recorded for this clonotype. The chain has TRBV29-1 and TRBJ2-7; 7 nucleotides agree with TRBD2. The CDR3 extends over 14 amino acids. Germline V lookup: CDR1 SQVTM, CDR2 ANQGSEA. Trimming removed 7 bases from V and 1 base from J; junction bases left unmatched: 10. As DNA, the CDR3 is TGCAGCGCCTCGTCGGCTAGCGGATCCTACGAGCAGTACTTC. Its translation: CSASSASGSYEQYF.

This clonotype was seen only a few times. This chain joins TRBV20-1 and TRBJ2-3; possible D gene TRBD1, 6 bases. This CDR3 region has 15 residues. V lost 0 bases and J lost 3, with 13 bases in between. CDR1 is DFQATT and CDR2 is SNEGSKA in the germline V gene (reference sequence). The CDR3 loop reads CSARDPSTGTDTQYF. The DNA of the CDR3 is TGCAGTGCTAGAGATCCTAGCACAGGGACAGATACGCAGTATTTT.

The genes are TRBV29-1 and TRBJ2-3, with D uncertain. The germline CDR1 and CDR2 sequences are SQVTM and ANQGSEA. The CDR3 has 13 residues. The V end was cut by 5 bases, the J end by 4 bases, with 13 bases between. The CDR3 spells CSVRRLVADTQYF. CDR3 sequence (DNA): TGCAGCGTTCGACGGCTAGTGGCAGATACGCAGTATTTT.

There are many counts of this clonotype. This rearrangement joins TRBV20-1 to TRBJ1-5; 10 bases line up with TRBD1. Germline V gene data show CDR1 as DFQATT and CDR2 as SNEGSKA (reference sequence). This CDR3 comprises 15 residues. V trimming: 4 bases; J trimming: 3 bases; junction bases outside the gene matches: 6. As DNA, the CDR3 is TGCAGTGCTATTCCGGGACAGGGGTACAATCAGCCCCAGCATTTT. Its translation: CSAIPGQGYNQPQHF.